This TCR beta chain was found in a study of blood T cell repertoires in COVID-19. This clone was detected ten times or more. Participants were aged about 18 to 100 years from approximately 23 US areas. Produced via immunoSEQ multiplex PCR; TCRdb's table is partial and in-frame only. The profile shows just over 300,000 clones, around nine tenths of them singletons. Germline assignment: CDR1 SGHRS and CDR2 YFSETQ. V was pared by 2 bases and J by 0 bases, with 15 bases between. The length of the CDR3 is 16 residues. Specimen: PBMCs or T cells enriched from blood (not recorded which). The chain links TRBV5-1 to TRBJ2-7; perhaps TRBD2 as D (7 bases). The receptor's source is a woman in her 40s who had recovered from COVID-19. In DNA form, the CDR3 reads TGCGCCAGCAGCTTAGAGAGCGGGACACTCTCCTACGAGCAGTACTTC. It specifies CASSLESGTLSYEQYF.